The sequence of this T cell receptor (beta chain) was determined in a study of blood T cell repertoires in COVID-19. Losses at the gene ends were 7 bases for V and 1 base for J; bases not matched to a gene: 5. The CDR3 totals 14 residues. The germline V gene has CDR1 LGHNT and CDR2 FRNRAP. Clones were read by immunoSEQ multiplex PCR, and TCRdb kept only the in-frame ones, dropping some. The sample yields 160,000 or so clones, about 88% seen once. The sequence derives from a woman of 80 years or more with acute or convalescent COVID-19. This chain connects TRBV12-5 to TRBJ2-5, with 8 bases fitting TRBD2. Material for sequencing was peripheral blood. The CDR3 spells CASAPGGLQETQYF. The CDR3 DNA sequence: TGTGCTAGTGCCCCGGGAGGGCTCCAAGAGACCCAGTACTTC.